Listed here are 13 T cell receptor beta chains from one sample, sequenced in a study of PD-1 blockade in classical Hodgkin lymphoma. Generated by immunoSEQ multiplex PCR, the TCRdb table keeps only in-frame clones and is missing some. The sample contains roughly 50,000 clones, less than 85% of which appear only once. Every patient experienced relapse after autologous stem cell transplantation, and brentuximab vedotin exposure varied. Sequences were derived from peripheral blood mononuclear cells (PBMCs), sampled before the second cycle of nivolumab. The origin of the receptors is a human donor with classical Hodgkin lymphoma.

The V call is TRBV30, the J call TRBJ2-1; D uncertain. The ends were cut back, 4 bases at V and 4 bases at J, with 11 bases in the middle. The CDR3 runs 13 residues. Per the germline V gene, CDR1 is GTSNPN and CDR2 is SVGIG (reference sequence). CDR3 in amino acids: CAWKRISYNEQFF. CDR3 DNA: TGTGCCTGGAAGAGGATCTCATACAATGAGCAGTTCTTC.

The genes are TRBV11-2 and TRBJ1-2; D remains unclear. Trimming pared 5 bases from V and 6 bases from J, leaving 13 bases between. The CDR3 sequence is 13 residues long. CDR1 and CDR2 from the germline V gene are SGHAT and FQNNGV. For the CDR3, the DNA is TGTGCCAGCAGCGAAGAAGGATCCAATGGCTACACCTTC. It specifies CASSEEGSNGYTF.

This clone was recorded once. V usage is TRBV5-1 and J usage is TRBJ2-3; 10 bases are a match to TRBD2. The CDR3 contains 16 residues. V trimming: 0 bases; J trimming: 4 bases; junction bases outside the gene matches: 5. Germline V gene sequence: CDR1 SGHRS, CDR2 YFSETQ. CDR3 in amino acids: CASSLEAGGMSDTQYF. In DNA form, the CDR3 reads TGCGCCAGCAGCTTGGAAGCGGGGGGGATGTCAGATACGCAGTATTTT.

This clone has only a few counts. The V call is TRBV19, the J call TRBJ1-2; a possible D gene is TRBD1 (6 bases). The CDR3 extends over 21 amino acids. The V and J ends lost 6 bases and 4 bases respectively, with 36 bases between them. CDR1 and CDR2 from the germline V gene are LNHDA and SQIVND (reference sequence). This CDR3 reads CASSHKRLTGPSAPIVYGYTF. In DNA form, the CDR3 reads TGTGCCAGTAGCCACAAAAGATTGACAGGCCCCTCAGCGCCTATCGTCTATGGCTACACCTTC.

The chain employs TRBV2 and TRBJ2-2; D is possibly TRBD2 (6 bases). Germline lookup yields CDR1 SNHLY and CDR2 FYNNEI. This CDR3 is built from 13 residues. The V and J ends lost 8 bases and 2 bases respectively, with 9 bases between them. The CDR3 sequence: CASAGLNTGELFF. The CDR3 bases are TGTGCCAGCGCGGGACTTAACACCGGGGAGCTGTTTTTT.

This clone was detected once. CDR3 loop: CASSLFGAGGGETQYF. The CDR3 DNA sequence: TGTGCCAGCAGCTTATTTGGAGCGGGAGGGGGAGAGACCCAGTACTTC. This chain uses TRBV7-9 with TRBJ2-5; TRBD2 matches 10 bases. The V and J ends lost 2 bases and 4 bases, in that order; junction bases with no gene match: 7. Germline CDR1 SEHNR, CDR2 FQNEAQ (reference sequence). There are 16 residues in the CDR3. Together with reference TRBV7-9 and TRBJ2-5, the CDR3 gives the full variable domain: DTGVSQNPRHKITKRGQNVTFRCDPISEHNRLYWYRQTLGQGPEFLTYFQNEAQLEKSRLLSDRFSAERPKGSFSTLEIQRTEQGDSAMYLCASSLFGAGGGETQYFGPGTRLLVL.

The V gene is TRBV5-1, the J gene TRBJ2-3; maybe TRBD1 (6 bases). V was shortened by 4 bases and J by 4 bases, with 22 bases between the two germline ends. This CDR3 is 17 amino acids long. Per germline, CDR1 SGHRS and CDR2 YFSETQ. In DNA form, the CDR3 reads TGCGCCAGCAGCCCACAATCCCGGGACATTGGGGCAGATACGCAGTATTTT. Translated, it gives CASSPQSRDIGADTQYF.

The J gene is TRBJ2-5, the V gene TRBV13; perhaps TRBD2 as D (6 bases). From germline, CDR1 is PRHDT and CDR2 FYEKMQ (reference sequence). V gave up 8 bases and J gave up 5 bases, with 15 bases separating them. This CDR3 contains 13 residues. The CDR3 bases are TGTGCCAGCCACACGCGAGGAGGGGAGACCCAGTACTTC. Its protein product is CASHTRGGETQYF.

The CDR3: CASSRLDSSVETEAFF. CDR3 nucleotide sequence: TGTGCCAGCAGTCGTCTGGACAGTTCTGTAGAAACTGAAGCTTTCTTT. J is TRBJ1-1 and V is TRBV11-1, with a tentative D call TRBD1 (6 bases). The CDR3 totals 16 residues. Germline-derived CDR1 and CDR2 are SGHAT and FQDESV (reference sequence). V was cut by 6 bases and J by 5 bases, with 22 bases left in between.

The chain is built from TRBV7-3 and TRBJ2-5; perhaps TRBD2 as D (6 bases). V was shortened by 1 base and J by 2 bases, with 8 bases between the two germline ends. Germline V CDR1 and CDR2: SGHTA, FQGTGA. The CDR3 loop spans 14 amino acids. The CDR3 DNA reads as TGTGCCAGCAGCTTAATGGGGGGACAAGAGACCCAGTACTTC. As protein: CASSLMGGQETQYF.

The rearrangement uses TRBV27 and TRBJ1-6, with TRBD1 as a possible D gene (6 bases). Germline V lookup: CDR1 MNHEY, CDR2 SMNVEV (reference sequence). Trimming took off 0 bases at V and 7 bases at J, with 10 bases between the two ends. The CDR3 is 15 amino acids. This CDR3 is CASSLSPGTNSPLHF. The CDR3 DNA reads TGTGCCAGCAGTTTATCTCCAGGGACAAATTCACCCCTCCACTTT.

J is TRBJ2-2 and V is TRBV4-2, with 9 bases matching TRBD2. Germline CDR1 LGHNA, CDR2 YNFKEQ. This CDR3 region has 17 residues. V shed 1 base, J shed 2 bases, and the junction held 5 bases outside the gene matches. The CDR3 sequence: CASSQAGTSQNTGELFF. As DNA, the CDR3 is TGTGCCAGCAGCCAAGCCGGGACTAGCCAAAACACCGGGGAGCTGTTTTTT.

Only a few counts were recorded for this clone. The V call is TRBV4-2, the J call TRBJ2-1; D gene unclear. The germline CDR1 and CDR2 sequences are LGHNA and YNFKEQ. Trimming cost V 6 bases and J 5 bases, with 17 bases left between them. This CDR3 comprises 15 residues. CDR3 loop: CASSRVEATDNEQFF. CDR3 DNA sequence: TGTGCCAGCAGTCGCGTCGAGGCCACGGACAATGAGCAGTTCTTC.